Following are 22 T cell receptor beta chains from one sample sequenced in a study of post-analysis software for immune sequencing data. General observations from the study: Roughly 5 TRBV segments (TRBV5-6, TRBV5-1 and TRBV20-1 among them) occurred more frequently in patients than in controls.

Antigens of these TCRs are unknown. Unique molecular identifiers tagged the TCR beta cDNA libraries. TCRdb re-derived calls from the PCR reads in MiXCR, one entry per CDR3 protein. Of around 770,000 distinct CDR3 sequences detected, around 42% appear once; the ten largest clones hold roughly 4.9%. The sample was blood. Receptors were obtained from a girl aged 10 to 17 with multiple sclerosis.

This clonotype was seen at least ten times. This chain connects TRBV7-2 to TRBJ2-3; D remains unclear. Per germline, CDR1 SGHTA and CDR2 FQGNSA. Trimming stripped 1 base from V and 1 base from J, with 9 bases between. The CDR3 consists of 15 residues. In DNA form, the CDR3 reads TGTGCCAGCAGCTTAGGGCTAGTCGGCACAGATACGCAGTATTTT. It specifies CASSLGLVGTDTQYF.

This clonotype was counted only a few times. Compared with germline, one end of the junction differs, possibly owing to a read error. The CDR3 DNA follows: TGTGCCAGCAGTTCCCTAGCGTCGTTCTACAATGGGCAGTTCTTC. Translation: CASSSLASFYNGQFF. The V and J genes are TRBV6-5 and TRBJ2-1, with TRBD2 as a possible D gene (6 bases). The germline V gene has CDR1 MNHEY and CDR2 SVGAGI. The CDR3 contains 15 residues.

In its sample, this clonotype was seen a few times. The chain combines TRBV4-1 with TRBJ2-7; 7 bases are a match to TRBD1. Germline V gene lookup returns CDR1 MGHRA and CDR2 YSYEKL. Trimming cost V 3 bases and J 2 bases; bases outside gene matches: 4. The CDR3 extends over 14 amino acids. CDR3 nucleotides: TGCGCCAGCAGCCATATGCAGGGGGCCTACGAGCAGTACTTC. Its translation: CASSHMQGAYEQYF.

CDR3 DNA sequence: TGTGCCAGTAGCATCCGGGACAATGAGCAGTTCTTC. This codes for CASSIRDNEQFF. The chain uses TRBV19 and TRBJ2-1; D remains unclear. Trimming pared 6 bases from V and 5 bases from J, leaving 8 bases between. The CDR3 runs to 12 residues. From germline, CDR1 is LNHDA and CDR2 SQIVND (reference sequence). Combining the CDR3 with reference TRBV19 and TRBJ2-1 gives the whole variable domain DGGITQSPKYLFRKEGQNVTLSCEQNLNHDAMYWYRQDPGQGLRLIYYSQIVNDFQKGDIAEGYSVSREKKESFPLTVTSAQKNPTAFYLCASSIRDNEQFFGPGTRLTVL.

J is TRBJ2-7 and V is TRBV20-1; D unclear. Trimming pared 2 bases from V and 7 bases from J, leaving 21 bases between. Germline V lookup: CDR1 DFQATT, CDR2 SNEGSKA (reference sequence). The CDR3 sequence is 15 residues long. CDR3 bases: TGCAGTGCTAGACCCCGGGTCGAAAGATACAATGAGCAGTACTTC. Protein: CSARPRVERYNEQYF.

This clonotype was seen once. The chain's CDR3 is CASSFAHNKQFF. The CDR3, as DNA: TGTGCCAGCAGTTTCGCCCACAACAAGCAGTTCTTC. The gene calls are TRBV12-3 or TRBV12-4 and TRBJ2-1; no reliable D call. The V gene lost 3 bases and the J gene lost 11 bases, with 11 bases spanning the gap. The CDR3 is made up of 12 amino acids.

This clonotype was picked up a small number of times. The rearrangement links TRBV12-3 or TRBV12-4 to TRBJ2-7; TRBD2 matches at 11 bases. After removal of 5 bases from V and 5 bases from J, the junction contained 8 bases not matched to a gene. This CDR3 is built from 15 residues. CDR3 nucleotide sequence: TGTGCCAGCAGTAACCCTAGCGGGAGGACCCACGAGCAGTACTTC. It is translated as CASSNPSGRTHEQYF.

The chain carries TRBV24-1 and TRBJ2-7, with 12 bases matching TRBD2. V was clipped by 3 bases and J by 2 bases; unmatched bases: 10. The CDR3 totals 18 residues. Germline CDR1 KGHDR, CDR2 SFDVKD. This chain's CDR3 is CATSDPRTSGTHPYEQYF. The DNA of the CDR3 is TGTGCCACCAGTGATCCCCGGACTAGCGGGACCCATCCCTACGAGCAGTACTTC.

The gene calls are TRBV11-2 and TRBJ2-7, with unresolved D. The CDR3 covers 12 residues. Trimming pared 5 bases from V and 4 bases from J, leaving 9 bases between. Looked up from germline, CDR1 is SGHAT and CDR2 is FQNNGV. CDR3 sequence reads: CASSHEIYEQYF. The CDR3 DNA reads as TGTGCCAGCAGCCACGAGATTTACGAGCAGTACTTC.

The chain employs TRBV29-1 and TRBJ1-6; weak D call: TRBD1 (5 bases). V lost 4 bases to trimming and J lost 8 bases, with 9 bases between them. CDR1 is SQVTM, CDR2 ANQGSEA, per germline. The CDR3 is 12 amino acids. This chain's CDR3 is CSVGDSDSPLHF. CDR3 sequence (DNA): TGCAGCGTTGGGGACTCCGATTCACCCCTCCACTTT.

The chain links TRBV7-2 to TRBJ2-3, with D tentatively TRBD1 or TRBD2 (5 bases each). Trimming took off 5 bases at V and 0 bases at J, with 15 bases between the two ends. Germline assignment: CDR1 SGHTA and CDR2 FQGNSA. The CDR3 spans 16 residues. CDR3 nucleotide sequence: TGTGCCAGCAGCGGGGGTTTGGGGTTCAGCACAGATACGCAGTATTTT. It is translated as CASSGGLGFSTDTQYF.

This clonotype occurred a few times. This rearrangement joins TRBV12-3 or TRBV12-4 to TRBJ2-7; D is unclear. Trimming took 6 bases from V and 2 from J, leaving 11 bases between them. The CDR3 has 13 amino acids. The CDR3 DNA follows: TGTGCCAGCAGCCCCCGGTTACCCTACGAGCAGTACTTC. Protein: CASSPRLPYEQYF.

The rearrangement uses TRBV12-3 or TRBV12-4 and TRBJ2-7; 12 bases are a match to TRBD1. V shed 5 bases, J shed 6 bases, and the junction held 8 bases outside the gene matches. The CDR3 runs to 15 residues. CDR3 nucleotides: TGTGCCAGCAGTCTCGGGGGGACAGGGGGCAGCGAGCAGTACTTC. Its translation: CASSLGGTGGSEQYF.

This clonotype turned up a few times. The gene calls are TRBV7-8 and TRBJ1-2; 7 nucleotides agree with TRBD1. Germline CDR1 SGHVS, CDR2 FQNEAQ. This CDR3 has 16 amino acids. Unmatched junction bases numbered 11, after V lost 2 bases and J lost 5 bases. The chain's CDR3 is CASSLRGADRPYGYTF. CDR3 in DNA: TGTGCCAGCAGCTTAAGGGGGGCGGACAGGCCTTATGGCTACACCTTC. Complete variable domain (other parts from reference TRBV7-8 and TRBJ1-2): GAGVSQSPRYKVAKRGQDVALRCDPISGHVSLFWYQQALGQGPEFLTYFQNEAQLDKSGLPSDRFFAERPEGSVSTLKIQRTQQEDSAVYLCASSLRGADRPYGYTFGSGTRLTVV.

The chain couples TRBV7-3 to TRBJ2-1; 8 bases map to TRBD2. V lost 5 bases, J lost 7 bases, and 19 bases stayed unmatched. Germline values: CDR1 SGHTA, CDR2 FQGTGA. CDR3 length equals 18 residues. CDR3 in DNA: TGTGCCAGCAGCCCTACCAGAGCCGGGACTAGTGGATCAAATGAGCAGTTCTTC. Its translation is CASSPTRAGTSGSNEQFF.

In this sample, this clonotype turned up many times. The chain recombines TRBV11-2 with TRBJ1-1; 7 bases match TRBD1. The CDR3 runs 17 residues. Germline values: CDR1 SGHAT, CDR2 FQNNGV. The J segment lost 3 bases and the V segment lost 8 bases, leaving 18 bases of the junction unmatched. This CDR3 reads CASRRITRGQWDTEAFF. As DNA, the CDR3 is TGTGCCAGCCGCCGGATAACGAGGGGGCAATGGGACACTGAAGCTTTCTTT.

The gene calls are TRBV21-1 and TRBJ2-7; TRBD2, the table's D call, was not compared with the DNA. TRBV21-1 is given as a pseudogene. The CDR3 totals 19 residues. As DNA, the CDR3 is TGTGCCAGCAGCAAAGCCCGGACTAGCGGGAGGTCAAGCTCCTACGAGCAGTACTTC. It codes for CASSKARTSGRSSSYEQYF.

The genes are TRBV20-1 and TRBJ1-6; perhaps TRBD1 as D (5 bases). V lost 6 bases to trimming and J lost 8 bases, with 20 bases between them. This CDR3 region has 15 residues. The germline CDR1 and CDR2 sequences are DFQATT and SNEGSKA (reference sequence). CDR3 loop: CSATIPGRRDSPLHF. The CDR3 region has the DNA TGCAGTGCAACAATACCGGGACGTAGGGATTCACCCCTCCACTTT.

J is TRBJ1-2 and V is TRBV5-1; D is ambiguous. Trimming removed 0 bases from V and 7 bases from J, with 7 bases in between. The CDR3 is 12 residues long. Germline V CDR1 and CDR2: SGHRS, YFSETQ. In DNA form, the CDR3 reads TGCGCCAGCAGCTTGGAGAGTTTTGGCTACACCTTC. Its translation: CASSLESFGYTF.

This clonotype came up once. The chain carries TRBV29-1 and TRBJ2-1, with D perhaps TRBD2 (7 bases). Trimming stripped 0 bases from V and 2 bases from J, with 14 bases between. Germline loops: CDR1 SQVTM, CDR2 ANQGSEA. This CDR3 has 16 amino acids. In nucleotides, the CDR3 is TGCAGCGTTGAAGATCGAGGGGGGGGGGCCTACAATGAGCAGTTCTTC. This gives the protein CSVEDRGGGAYNEQFF.

This clonotype was seen more than once but under ten times. V is TRBV5-1 and J is TRBJ2-4; D is unclear. Trimming shortened V by 0 bases and J by 5 bases, and 6 bases separated the two germline ends. Looked up from germline, CDR1 is SGHRS and CDR2 is YFSETQ. The CDR3 spans 13 residues. CDR3 nucleotide sequence: TGCGCCAGCAGCTTGGAACTGCAAAACATTCAGTACTTC. Encoded protein: CASSLELQNIQYF.

This chain connects TRBV27 to TRBJ2-3; 12 bases fit TRBD2. The CDR3 is 17 residues long. CDR1 is MNHEY, CDR2 SMNVEV, per germline (reference sequence). Unmatched junction bases numbered 10, after V lost 5 bases and J lost 4 bases. The CDR3 loop is CASSQLWTSGISDTQYF. CDR3 in DNA: TGTGCCAGCAGTCAATTATGGACTAGCGGGATATCAGATACGCAGTATTTT.